This T cell receptor (beta chain) was identified in a study of radiation and T cells in renal cell carcinoma. Trimming pared 4 bases from V and 6 bases from J, leaving 19 bases between. Germline values: CDR1 SGHNT, CDR2 YYREEE (reference sequence). This CDR3 is 15 amino acids long. The sample's time point: baseline pretreatment blood. Treatment given: 15 Gy SBRT to primary tumor, nephrectomy 4 weeks later. The protocol was immunoSEQ multiplex PCR, while the TCRdb copy is restricted to in-frame clones and leaves out a portion. The repertoire holds some 110,000 clones, with roughly four fifths as singletons.

The source is a woman between 55 and 75 years old with renal cell carcinoma. The V call is TRBV5-4, the J call TRBJ1-2; possibly TRBD1 for D (5 bases). The material sequenced was blood, taken from a patient whose treatment included radiotherapy and nephrectomy. As DNA, the CDR3 is TGTGCCAGCAGCGTAAGACAACTCAGGGCGGATGGCTACACCTTC. Protein: CASSVRQLRADGYTF. The variable domain in full, with the rest retrieved from reference TRBV5-4 and TRBJ1-2, is ETGVTQSPTHLIKTRGQQVTLRCSSQSGHNTVSWYQQALGQGPQFIFQYYREEENGRGNFPPRFSGLQFPNYSSELNVNALELDDSALYLCASSVRQLRADGYTFGSGTRLTVV.